The present TCR beta chain was sequenced within a study of shared clonotypes between healthy human individuals. Study-level points and caveats: Clonotype sharing among donors was expected to depend on sequencing depth.

With regard to this clone: Its specificity is unknown. A much larger clonotype is one base distant, so this may be a read error. This specimen includes other DNA sequences encoding the same CDR3.

Nashville, Tennessee was home to all donors, each a Caucasian adult. Unsorted samples used tens of millions of PBMCs for genomic DNA. Assay: immunoSEQ multiplex PCR; the TCRdb copy retains only in-frame clones and omits some. The sample holds about 100,000 clones; less than 50% are singletons and the top ten take about 16%. The V segment lost 5 bases and the J segment 3 bases; nucleotides outside the gene matches: 1. CDR3 size: 11 residues. Germline V CDR1 and CDR2: DFQATT, SNEGSKA (reference sequence). The sample was PBMCs. The TCR originated in a woman in her thirties or forties in good health. Some clones in this sample may be carry-over from other donors' samples. This chain links TRBV20-1 with TRBJ2-7, with 7 bases identical to TRBD1. The CDR3 nucleotides are TGCAGTGCTCGGGACAGCTACGAGCAGTACTTC. Encoded protein: CSARDSYEQYF.